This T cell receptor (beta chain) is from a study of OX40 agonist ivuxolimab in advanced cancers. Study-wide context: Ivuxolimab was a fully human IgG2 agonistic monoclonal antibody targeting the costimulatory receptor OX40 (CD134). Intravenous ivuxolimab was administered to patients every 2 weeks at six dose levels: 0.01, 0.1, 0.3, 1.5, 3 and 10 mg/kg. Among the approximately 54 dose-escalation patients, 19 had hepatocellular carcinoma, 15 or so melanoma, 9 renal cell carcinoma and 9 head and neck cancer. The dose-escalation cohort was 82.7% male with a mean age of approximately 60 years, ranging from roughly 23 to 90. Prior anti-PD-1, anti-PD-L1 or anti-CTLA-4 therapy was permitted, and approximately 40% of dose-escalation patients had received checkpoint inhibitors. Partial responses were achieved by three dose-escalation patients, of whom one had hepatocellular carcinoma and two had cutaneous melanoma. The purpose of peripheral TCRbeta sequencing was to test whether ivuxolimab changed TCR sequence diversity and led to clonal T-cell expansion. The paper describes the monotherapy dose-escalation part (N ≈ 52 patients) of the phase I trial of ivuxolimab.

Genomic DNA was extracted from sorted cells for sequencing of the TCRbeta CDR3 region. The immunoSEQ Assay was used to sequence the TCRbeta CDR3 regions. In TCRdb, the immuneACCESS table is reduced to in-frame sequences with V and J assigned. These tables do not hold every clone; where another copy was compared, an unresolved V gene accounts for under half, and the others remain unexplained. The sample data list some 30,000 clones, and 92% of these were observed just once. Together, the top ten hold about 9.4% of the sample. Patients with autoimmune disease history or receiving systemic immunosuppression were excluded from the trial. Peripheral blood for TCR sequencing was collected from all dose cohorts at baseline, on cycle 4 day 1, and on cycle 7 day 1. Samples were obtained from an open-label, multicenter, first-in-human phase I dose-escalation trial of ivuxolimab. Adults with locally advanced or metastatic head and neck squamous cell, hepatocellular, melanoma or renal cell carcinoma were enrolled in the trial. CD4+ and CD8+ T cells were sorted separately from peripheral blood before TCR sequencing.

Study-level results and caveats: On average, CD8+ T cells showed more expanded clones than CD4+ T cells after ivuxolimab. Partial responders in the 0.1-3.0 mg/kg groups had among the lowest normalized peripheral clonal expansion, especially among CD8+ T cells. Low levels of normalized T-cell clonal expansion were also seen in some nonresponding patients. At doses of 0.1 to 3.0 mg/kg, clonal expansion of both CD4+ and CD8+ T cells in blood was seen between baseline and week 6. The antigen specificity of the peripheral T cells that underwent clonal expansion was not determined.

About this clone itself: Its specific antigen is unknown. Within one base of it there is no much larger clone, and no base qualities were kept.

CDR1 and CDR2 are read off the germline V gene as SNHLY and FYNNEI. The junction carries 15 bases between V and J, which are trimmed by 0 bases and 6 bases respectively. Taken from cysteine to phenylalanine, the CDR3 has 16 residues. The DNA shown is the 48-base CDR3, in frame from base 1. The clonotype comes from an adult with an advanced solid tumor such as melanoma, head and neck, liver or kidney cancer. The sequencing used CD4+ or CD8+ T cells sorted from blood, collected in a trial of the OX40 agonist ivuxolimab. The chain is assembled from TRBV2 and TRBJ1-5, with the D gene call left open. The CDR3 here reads CASSEAVGGMGQPQHF. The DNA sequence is TGTGCCAGCAGTGAAGCGGTAGGAGGGATGGGTCAGCCCCAGCATTTT.